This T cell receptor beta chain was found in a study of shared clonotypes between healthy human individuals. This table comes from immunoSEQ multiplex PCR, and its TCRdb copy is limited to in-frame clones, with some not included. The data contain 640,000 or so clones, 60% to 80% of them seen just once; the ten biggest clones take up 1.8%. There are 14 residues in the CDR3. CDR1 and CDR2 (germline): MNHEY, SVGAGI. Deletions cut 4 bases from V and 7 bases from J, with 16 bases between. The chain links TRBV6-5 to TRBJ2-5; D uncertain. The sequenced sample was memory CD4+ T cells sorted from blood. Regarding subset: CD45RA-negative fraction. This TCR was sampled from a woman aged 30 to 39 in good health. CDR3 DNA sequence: TGTGCCAGCAGTTGGCTTGACCAGTCAGGGACCCAGTACTTC. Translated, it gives CASSWLDQSGTQYF.